The entry that follows covers one T cell receptor (beta chain) sequence. The data derive from a study of T cell clonotyping in hematopoietic cell transplantation. Here immunoSEQ multiplex PCR was the method, and the copy in TCRdb shows in-frame clones only, minus some. The table records approximately 7,000 clones, approximately 87% of them present only once. The CDR3 extends over 14 amino acids. Per the germline V gene, CDR1 is SGHNT and CDR2 is YYREEE (reference sequence). V was shortened by 1 base and J by 0 bases, with 8 bases between the two germline ends. Source: PBMCs, taken 100 days after allogeneic stem cell transplant. The sequence came from a male patient aged 45 to 59 who had an allogeneic stem cell transplant from a related donor, so the T cells may come from the graft donor. Some clones in this sample may be carry-over from other donors' samples. The chain couples TRBV5-4 to TRBJ2-7, with D uncertain. This chain's CDR3 is CASSLTAYSYEQYF. In DNA, the CDR3 is TGTGCCAGCAGCTTGACAGCCTACTCCTACGAGCAGTACTTC.